Each of the 24 T cell receptor beta chains below was sequenced from the same sample in a study of cytomegalovirus exposure and HLA in healthy donors. PCR employed 60 Vbeta and 13 Jbeta primers. The repertoire was sequenced with immunoSEQ multiplex PCR; TCRdb's copy has only in-frame clones and lacks some. This sample has under 200,000 clones, with 85% found just once. Sequenced: PBMCs. The origin of the receptors is a woman aged 45-65 years in good health and CMV-seronegative.

This clone was detected once. V usage is TRBV27 and J usage is TRBJ2-1; 9 bases are shared with TRBD2. CDR3 length equals 15 residues. The germline gives CDR1 MNHEY, CDR2 SMNVEV (reference sequence). V lost 3 bases and J lost 6; bases outside the gene matches: 6. The CDR3: CASSFLSSGANEQFF. Here the CDR3 DNA reads TGTGCCAGCAGTTTCCTTTCTAGCGGGGCCAATGAGCAGTTCTTC.

This chain joins TRBV11-3 and TRBJ2-3; 7 nucleotides align to TRBD2. The CDR3 extends over 17 amino acids. Losses at the gene ends were 3 bases for V and 1 base for J; bases not matched to a gene: 10. Germline loops: CDR1 SGHNT, CDR2 YENEEA. DNA for the CDR3: TGTGCCAGCAGCTTGGGGGGGAGGGCGTTCGGCACAGATACGCAGTATTTT. Its protein is CASSLGGRAFGTDTQYF.

The chain uses TRBV2 and TRBJ2-6; D unresolved. V lost 9 bases and J lost 1, with 10 bases in between. The CDR3 runs to 14 residues. Germline CDR1 and CDR2: SNHLY and FYNNEI. CDR3 amino acids: CARLSHSGANVLTF. CDR3 nucleotides: TGTGCCAGACTTTCCCATTCTGGGGCCAACGTCCTGACTTTC. Full variable domain (missing parts from reference TRBV2 and TRBJ2-6): EPEVTQTPSHQVTQMGQEVILRCVPISNHLYFYWYRQILGQKVEFLVSFYNNEISEKSEIFDDQFSVERPDGSNFTLKIRSTKLEDSAMYFCARLSHSGANVLTFGAGSRLTVL.

The chain joins TRBV28 to TRBJ1-4; 7 bases fit TRBD1. The CDR3 is 13 amino acids. The J segment lost 15 bases and the V segment lost 5 bases, leaving 12 bases of the junction unmatched. CDR1 is MDHEN, CDR2 SYDVKM, per germline. The CDR3 coding sequence is TGTGCCAGCAGTCTCTCACGGACGGGACAGTTGTTTTTT. Amino acid sequence: CASSLSRTGQLFF.

This clone was seen a single time. The chain uses TRBV5-1 and TRBJ2-7; 9 bases are a match to TRBD2. The CDR3 has 15 residues. CDR1 and CDR2 from the germline V gene are SGHRS and YFSETQ. With 5 bases clipped from V and 4 bases from J, the junction kept 10 bases outside the gene matches. Here the CDR3 reads CASSLTSGVSYEQYF. The CDR3 nucleotides read TGCGCCAGCAGTTTGACTAGCGGTGTGTCTTACGAGCAGTACTTC. The full variable domain, rest sourced from reference TRBV5-1 and TRBJ2-7, is KAGVTQTPRYLIKTRGQQVTLSCSPISGHRSVSWYQQTPGQGLQFLFEYFSETQRNKGNFPGRFSGRQFSNSRSEMNVSTLELGDSALYLCASSLTSGVSYEQYFGPGTRLTVT.

The DNA for the CDR3 is TGTGCCAGCAGCGTAGAGCCCGGCGGCCAGAGGAACACTGAAGCTTTCTTT. Its translation is CASSVEPGGQRNTEAFF. This chain connects TRBV9 to TRBJ1-1; no clear D. Germline V gives CDR1 SGDLS, CDR2 YYNGEE. Trimming stripped 0 bases from V and 1 base from J, with 16 bases between. This CDR3 is built from 17 residues.

The V and J genes are TRBV27 and TRBJ2-1, with 8 bases identical to TRBD2. The germline gives CDR1 MNHEY, CDR2 SMNVEV (reference sequence). This CDR3 has 17 amino acids. Germline trimming cut 2 bases from V and 8 bases from J; bases unmatched to any gene: 14. The CDR3 DNA follows: TGTGCCAGCAGTTTAAAAGTAAGGCGGGAGGAAATCCATGAGCAGTTCTTC. Amino acid sequence: CASSLKVRREEIHEQFF.

V usage is TRBV5-6 and J usage is TRBJ2-1; TRBD2 aligns across 8 bases. The CDR3 totals 17 residues. Trimming cost V 4 bases and J 0 bases; bases outside gene matches: 9. Germline V gene lookup returns CDR1 SGHDT and CDR2 YYEEEE. The CDR3 is CASSPAGGRSSYNEQFF. In nucleotides, the CDR3 is TGTGCCAGCAGCCCTGCTGGCGGGAGGAGCTCCTACAATGAGCAGTTCTTC.

The rearrangement joins TRBV7-9 to TRBJ2-7; D perhaps matches TRBD2 (6 bases). Trimming took 2 bases from V and 2 from J, leaving 7 bases between them. The CDR3 is 13 residues long. CDR1 is SEHNR, CDR2 FQNEAQ, per germline (reference sequence). The CDR3 nucleotides read TGTGCCAGCAGCTTACCGGGGGCCTACGAGCAGTACTTC. As protein: CASSLPGAYEQYF.

The chain joins TRBV27 to TRBJ2-1; D is uncertain. This CDR3 spans 11 amino acids. Germline V gene sequence: CDR1 MNHEY, CDR2 SMNVEV (reference sequence). The V gene lost 4 bases and the J gene lost 10 bases, with 8 bases spanning the gap. CDR3 DNA: TGTGCCAGCAGTTCAGGAAAGGAGCAGTTCTTC. Encoded protein: CASSSGKEQFF.

CDR3 in DNA: TGTGCCAGCAGCTCGGGACAGCGAGAGACCCAGTACTTC. It is translated as CASSSGQRETQYF. The gene calls are TRBV7-6 and TRBJ2-5; 7 bases map to TRBD1. Germline loops: CDR1 SGHVS, CDR2 FNYEAQ. With 4 bases clipped from V and 4 bases from J, the junction kept 3 bases outside the gene matches. CDR3 length: 13 residues.

The V call is TRBV11-2, the J call TRBJ2-5; 7 nucleotides align to TRBD1. Losses at the gene ends were 3 bases for V and 5 bases for J; bases not matched to a gene: 9. Germline assignment: CDR1 SGHAT and CDR2 FQNNGV. The CDR3 spans 15 residues. In nucleotides, the CDR3 is TGTGCCAGCAGCTTCGTTGCAGGGGGAAGGGAGACCCAGTACTTC. Its translation: CASSFVAGGRETQYF.

CDR3 coding DNA: TGTGCCAGCAGCTTGGGACAGGGTGGTCAGCCCCAGCATTTT. This codes for CASSLGQGGQPQHF. This chain links TRBV5-6 with TRBJ1-5, with 7 nucleotides matching TRBD1. The CDR3 extends over 14 amino acids. Unmatched junction bases numbered 3, after V lost 0 bases and J lost 6 bases. Germline CDR1 reads SGHDT; CDR2 reads YYEEEE.

The chain combines TRBV28 with TRBJ1-3; D is unresolved. The CDR3 length is 16 residues. V was cut by 6 bases and J by 0 bases, with 15 bases left in between. Germline CDR1 is MDHEN and CDR2 is SYDVKM. The CDR3 region is CASSSSAGYSGNTIYF. The CDR3, as DNA: TGTGCCAGCAGCTCTTCTGCAGGTTACTCTGGAAACACCATATATTTT.

This chain joins TRBV19 and TRBJ1-5; D possibly corresponds to TRBD1 (5 bases). Germline V CDR1 and CDR2: LNHDA, SQIVND (reference sequence). The CDR3 is made up of 14 amino acids. Trimming took 3 bases from V and 1 from J, leaving 7 bases between them. The CDR3 DNA follows: TGTGCCAGTAGTATTACAGGAAGCAATCAGCCCCAGCATTTT. Translation gives CASSITGSNQPQHF.

The chain couples TRBV7-9 to TRBJ2-1, with 10 bases matching TRBD1. CDR1 and CDR2 from the germline V gene are SEHNR and FQNEAQ (reference sequence). J gave up 9 bases and V 5 bases, and 13 bases lay outside the gene matches. The CDR3 extends over 16 amino acids. The CDR3 DNA sequence: TGTGCCAGCAGCATAAAGCCGGGACAGGGGTTAAGTGAGCAGTTCTTC. Amino acid sequence: CASSIKPGQGLSEQFF.

The chain has TRBV5-1 and TRBJ2-4; 12 nucleotides match TRBD1. Germline CDR1 is SGHRS and CDR2 is YFSETQ. This CDR3 has 14 residues. J gave up 14 bases and V 0 bases, and 6 bases lay outside the gene matches. The CDR3 DNA sequence: TGCGCCAGCAGCTTGGGGCCGGGACAGGGGGCAAAGTACTTC. Its protein is CASSLGPGQGAKYF.

A remark on this clone: This specimen includes other DNA sequences encoding the same CDR3. V and J are TRBV5-1 and TRBJ2-2, with 7 bases matching TRBD2. This CDR3 spans 15 amino acids. In germline, CDR1 is SGHRS, CDR2 YFSETQ. J was trimmed by 4 bases and V by 5 bases; bases with no gene match: 8. The CDR3 nucleotides are TGCGCCAGCAGTTCCCTAGCGGACCTCACCGGGGAGCTGTTTTTT. This sequence encodes CASSSLADLTGELFF.

The CDR3 sequence: CASGGTGAASYGYTF. The CDR3 DNA reads as TGTGCCAGTGGGGGGACAGGGGCCGCCAGCTATGGCTACACCTTC. V gene TRBV19 combines with J gene TRBJ1-2; 10 nucleotides match TRBD1. With 8 bases clipped from V and 4 bases from J, the junction kept 10 bases outside the gene matches. This CDR3 is built from 15 residues. Per the germline V gene, CDR1 is LNHDA and CDR2 is SQIVND (reference sequence).

The chain is built from TRBV7-2 and TRBJ2-2; D possibly corresponds to TRBD2 (5 bases). In germline, CDR1 is SGHTA, CDR2 FQGNSA. The CDR3 runs to 18 residues. Trimming removed 5 bases from V and 5 bases from J, with 24 bases in between. The CDR3 region has the DNA TGTGCCAGCAGCCGTTCGTTAATTCGGGGTAGAGGGACCGGGGAGCTGTTTTTT. Translating it yields CASSRSLIRGRGTGELFF.

The chain couples TRBV10-3 to TRBJ1-1; 10 bases agree with TRBD1. V trimming: 3 bases; J trimming: 1 base; junction bases outside the gene matches: 5. The CDR3 is 16 residues long. Germline CDR1 is ENHRY and CDR2 is SYGVKD. The chain's CDR3 is CAISELRTGGNTEAFF. The CDR3 nucleotides read TGTGCCATCAGTGAATTAAGGACAGGGGGGAACACTGAAGCTTTCTTT.

This chain links TRBV27 with TRBJ1-2; TRBD1 aligns across 8 bases. This CDR3 has 15 amino acids. The V segment lost 5 bases and the J segment 6 bases; nucleotides outside the gene matches: 11. Germline V lookup: CDR1 MNHEY, CDR2 SMNVEV (reference sequence). CDR3 in DNA: TGTGCCAGCAGTCCTGGACAGGGCCCGTTGGATGGCTACACCTTC. As protein: CASSPGQGPLDGYTF.

CDR3 in amino acids: CASSPGQSMNTEAFF. In DNA, the CDR3 is TGTGCCAGCTCACCGGGACAGAGCATGAACACTGAAGCTTTCTTT. The chain joins TRBV18 to TRBJ1-1; TRBD1 matches 7 bases. Germline V gives CDR1 KGHSH, CDR2 LQKENI. V shed 3 bases, J shed 0 bases, and the junction held 4 bases outside the gene matches. This CDR3 has 15 amino acids.

The chain carries TRBV7-3 and TRBJ2-3, with a possible D match to TRBD1 (5 bases). Germline V gene data show CDR1 as SGHTA and CDR2 as FQGTGA. The CDR3 contains 15 residues. With 0 bases removed from V and 5 bases from J, the gap between germline ends came to 12 bases. The CDR3, as DNA: TGTGCCAGCAGCTTAACGCCAGGGTCCGGAGATACGCAGTATTTT. Encoded protein: CASSLTPGSGDTQYF.